The clone carrying this T cell receptor beta chain was seen only once. What it recognizes is unknown. This entry belongs to a study of T cells in Graves' hyperthyroidism and ophthalmopathy. Broader study findings: Most expanded thyroid clonotypes above 0.001 recurred in blood.

Germline V lookup: CDR1 MDHEN, CDR2 SYDVKM. With V trimmed by 3 bases and J by 5 bases, 4 bases remained unmatched. This CDR3 has 14 residues. Graves' hyperthyroidism without ophthalmopathy progression within 18 months was termed stable. There were TCR beta CDR3 regions amplified from RNA transcripts. During a first-round RT-PCR of the TCR CDR3, the HTBI primer set was used. TCRdb processed the multiplex PCR reads anew with MiXCR; each CDR3 protein has one entry. The data hold fewer than 700,000 distinct CDR3 sequences, with 15% to 20% observed a single time. The sequencing sample was made of blood. The TCR sequence derives from a woman between 25 and 40 years old with Graves' hyperthyroidism. This rearrangement joins TRBV28 to TRBJ2-1; 7 bases are shared with TRBD2. The CDR3 here is CASSFGRANNEQFF. CDR3 DNA: TGTGCCAGCAGTTTTGGGAGGGCCAACAATGAGCAGTTCTTC.